The clone carrying this T cell receptor (beta chain) appeared many times. RNA transcripts yielded amplified TCR beta CDR3 regions. The HTBI set primed first-round TCR CDR3 RT-PCR. TCRdb used MiXCR to reprocess the multiplex PCR reads, holding one entry per CDR3 protein. Found here are around 35,000 distinct CDR3 sequences, 45% to 55% of them singletons; the top ten hold 25%. The record originates from a study of T cells in Graves' hyperthyroidism and ophthalmopathy. Patients with ophthalmopathy all had a Clinical Activity Score of at least 3, a NOSPECS grade of at least 4 and duration under 3 months. The receptor was derived from a woman in her forties with Graves' ophthalmopathy. The sample consisted of blood.

The CDR3 is CSAKIAGGVYEQYF. DNA of the CDR3: TGCAGTGCTAAAATAGCGGGAGGTGTCTACGAGCAGTACTTC. The V call is TRBV20-1, the J call TRBJ2-7; 10 bases agree with TRBD2. Losses at the gene ends were 4 bases for V and 3 bases for J; bases not matched to a gene: 6. Germline CDR1 is DFQATT and CDR2 is SNEGSKA (reference sequence). This CDR3 is 14 amino acids long.